This T cell receptor (beta chain) was profiled in a study of shared clonotypes between healthy human individuals. TCRdb's copy holds only in-frame clones and misses some; the assay was immunoSEQ multiplex PCR. Of around 2,100,000 clones in the sample, about 94% are singletons; the top ten hold approximately 1.2%. Selected positively for CCR7 and CD45RO-negative, naive CD8 cells excluded terminally differentiated effector memory CD45RA+ cells. Findings and limits, study-wide: Estimated clonotype richness was generally higher in naive than memory subsets.

Germline assignment: CDR1 SGHRS and CDR2 YFSETQ. This CDR3 region has 15 residues. Trimming left V 0 bases short and J 2 bases short, with 9 bases between. This clone was seen just once. Its target is not known. The sample carries other DNA sequences with the same CDR3. The genes are TRBV5-1 and TRBJ2-1; D may be TRBD1 or TRBD2 (5 bases each). Source material: naive CD8+ T cells sorted from blood. The receptor was derived from a man aged 18 to 30 in good health. The CDR3 nucleotides are TGCGCCAGCAGCTTGGCCCAGGGAGCCTACAATGAGCAGTTCTTC. This gives the protein CASSLAQGAYNEQFF.